This T cell receptor beta chain is drawn from a study of blood T cell repertoires in COVID-19 (dated by TCRdb to the early 2020s). With respect to the entire study: Samples from collaborators originated in the United States, Italy and Spain and spanned both the acute and convalescent phases of COVID-19. The material from the prospective study consisted of cDNA or gDNA derived from T cells, B-cell-depleted T cells, or PBMCs. Deeply sampled blood TCRbeta repertoires from subjects exposed to, actively infected with, or recovered from COVID-19 were included in the dataset. The repertoires were made available in a free public database intended to serve as a resource for research on the immune response to SARS-CoV-2. The samples were drawn from two sources: the first 160 participants of the ongoing ImmuneRACE study, and over 950 subjects contributed by 6 global collaborators. Nearly every sample came with metadata listing a de-identified subject ID, COVID-19 status, age in years and sex. Where HLA class I and class II types were available, the types were taken from metadata supplied by the sample provider, not from assay-based typing.

In Seattle, one collaborating source enrolled patients while the infection was active and tracked those patients longitudinally over the course of disease. The collaborating institutions used their own protocols to collect whole blood in K2EDTA tubes. For TCRbeta analysis, collaborators shipped samples in one of three forms: frozen whole blood, isolated PBMCs, or DNA extracted from either of those sample types. The junction shows trimming of 5 bases on V and 0 bases on J, plus 11 bases between the germline ends. Including the terminal cysteine and phenylalanine, the CDR3 comprises 15 residues. Of the read, only the CDR3 DNA is kept; its 45 bases are in frame from base 1. Reading the germline V gene gives CDR1 MNHEY and CDR2 SVGAGI. Overall study results and their limits: Clinical and demographic metadata were provided uncurated, with the amount varying by source and participant.

Regarding this clone: The specificity of this receptor is unknown. No base qualities exist here, and no much larger clone lies one base off it.

The immunoSEQ Assay, a bias-controlled multiplex PCR, was used to amplify TCRbeta CDR3 regions from genomic DNA. The authors' pipeline ran thus. Within the assay, amplification of reference gene primers was used to estimate how many nucleated cells each sample contained. To quantify the absolute abundance of each unique TCRbeta CDR3 rearrangement, sequence reads were collapsed and filtered. Productive Simpson clonality was computed per sample as the square root of Simpson's diversity index over productive rearrangements. Imported from immuneACCESS, the table was reduced by TCRdb to in-frame sequences with V and J called. These copies leave out some clones; in studies compared against another copy, an unresolved V gene accounts for under half, and the cause of the remainder is not known. V and J calls and clone size are copied from that table; D and trimming were computed from the DNA. A total of about 62,000 clones appear in this sample, over 75% of them only once. The top ten hold about 18% of the sample.

The receptor was isolated from a woman aged 55 to 70 with COVID-19, enrolled during active disease. The sequenced sample was peripheral blood. The receptor chain draws on TRBV6-5 and TRBJ1-3; the D region possibly corresponds to TRBD1 (6 bases align). The DNA sequence is given as TGTGCCAGCAGTCTCGGACAGATCTCTGGAAACACCATATATTTT. Its translation is CASSLGQISGNTIYF.